A selection of T cell receptor beta chains follows, all from one sample in a study of T cells after yellow fever vaccination. One entry per CDR3 protein, called by TCRdb with MiXCR from the 5' RACE reads. Of some 52,000 distinct CDR3 sequences in the sample, less than 8.5% were seen once. The source was CD8+ T cells not binding an NS4B(214-222) dextramer, sorted from PBMCs, collected around 45 days after the first yellow fever vaccination. All receptors come from a man aged 18 to 29 who received the YFV17D yellow fever vaccine. CDR3s include the opening cysteine and the closing phenylalanine or tryptophan. The D gene is left open where the match is weak. The size field is filled for only some rows; it gives once, few, many or a size class.

J: TRBJ1-1; size: few; V: TRBV4-1; D: TRBD1; DNA: TGCGCCAGCAGCCAAGGGACAGGGGGCAGGTCCACTGAAGCTTTCTTT; CDR3: CASSQGTGGRSTEAFF
J: TRBJ2-3; size: many; V: TRBV7-7; D: TRBD2; DNA: TGTGCTAGCAGCTTAGCGGGGGGCACAGATACGCAGTATTTT; CDR3: CASSLAGGTDTQYF
J: TRBJ2-1; size: NA; V: TRBV6-1; D: NA; DNA: TGTGCCAGCAGTCCTTTGTTAGACGGGTACAATGAGCAGTTCTTC; CDR3: CASSPLLDGYNEQFF
J: TRBJ1-5; size: few; V: TRBV10-3; D: NA; DNA: TGTGCCATCAGTGGAAGTAGCAATCAGCCCCAGCATTTT; CDR3: CAISGSSNQPQHF
J: TRBJ2-7; size: many; V: TRBV13; D: NA; DNA: TGTGCCAGCAGCTTAAACCTTTTCCTCGAGCAGTACTTC; CDR3: CASSLNLFLEQYF
J: TRBJ2-6; size: NA; V: TRBV11-2; D: NA; DNA: TGTGCCAGCAGCACCCCCGGGGGCCTTGGGGCCAACGTCCTGACTTTC; CDR3: CASSTPGGLGANVLTF
J: TRBJ1-1; size: NA; V: TRBV19; D: NA; DNA: TGTGCCAGTAGTGAGCTCGGAGGGGGGGCGCACACTGAAGCTTTCTTT; CDR3: CASSELGGGAHTEAFF
J: TRBJ2-7; size: many; V: TRBV20-1; D: NA; DNA: TGCAGTGCTAGCCGCCGGGGACGGAGCTACGAGCAGTACTTC; CDR3: CSASRRGRSYEQYF
J: TRBJ2-5; size: many; V: TRBV11-2; D: NA; DNA: TGTGCCAGCAGCTTAGTTTCCGGCGGAGGGGAGACCCAGTACTTC; CDR3: CASSLVSGGGETQYF
J: TRBJ2-3; size: few; V: TRBV6-2/TRBV6-3; D: NA; DNA: TGTGCCAGCAGCTCATTGGGCATAAAAAGCACAGATACGCAGTATTTT; CDR3: CASSSLGIKSTDTQYF
J: TRBJ2-7; size: many; V: TRBV4-1; D: TRBD2; DNA: TGCGCCAGCAGCCCAACCGGGACTAGCGGGTTTACCGACTCCTACGAGCAGTACTTC; CDR3: CASSPTGTSGFTDSYEQYF
J: TRBJ2-1; size: few; V: TRBV24-1; D: TRBD1; DNA: TGTGCCACCAGTGATTTTGAGGGGGCGCTTGACAATGAGCAGTTCTTC; CDR3: CATSDFEGALDNEQFF
J: TRBJ2-2; size: NA; V: TRBV15; D: TRBD1; DNA: TGTGCCACCAGCAGCAATATTCTTCGTACAGGGGGCAACACCGGGGAGCTGTTTTTT; CDR3: CATSSNILRTGGNTGELFF
J: TRBJ1-2; size: few; V: TRBV4-3; D: NA; DNA: TGCGCCAGCAGTCCTAAAGAAGCTAACTATGGCTACACCTTC; CDR3: CASSPKEANYGYTF
J: TRBJ2-5; size: few; V: TRBV6-1; D: NA; DNA: TGTGCCAGCGGAGTCTTGAACCATGAGACCCAGTACTTC; CDR3: CASGVLNHETQYF
J: TRBJ1-6; size: few; V: TRBV20-1; D: NA; DNA: TGCAGTGCACCCACCCCCAGGGGATGGACCTATAATTCACCCCTCCACTTT; CDR3: CSAPTPRGWTYNSPLHF
J: TRBJ2-5; size: many; V: TRBV5-1; D: NA; DNA: TGCGCCAGCAGCTACGACTCCTTCCAAGAGACCCAGTACTTC; CDR3: CASSYDSFQETQYF
J: TRBJ1-1; size: NA; V: TRBV11-2; D: TRBD1; DNA: TGTGCCAGCACCCACAGGGGTATCACTGAAGCTTTCTTT; CDR3: CASTHRGITEAFF
J: TRBJ2-3; size: few; V: TRBV27; D: NA; DNA: TGTGCCAGCAGTTCCAGGGGATTCTCAGATACGCAGTATTTT; CDR3: CASSSRGFSDTQYF
J: TRBJ2-7; size: many; V: TRBV4-3; D: NA; DNA: TGCGCCAGCAGCCAAGATATCGGGGACTACGAGCAGTACTTC; CDR3: CASSQDIGDYEQYF
J: TRBJ1-6; size: few; V: TRBV11-2; D: NA; DNA: TGTGCCAGCAGCTTAGATCCCCCGGGGGACGGATGGACGACCTATAATTCACCCCTCCACTTT; CDR3: CASSLDPPGDGWTTYNSPLHF
J: TRBJ2-7; size: few; V: TRBV5-1; D: NA; DNA: TGCGCCAGCAGCTTGTATGGCAGGGGCCGGGAGCAGTACTTC; CDR3: CASSLYGRGREQYF
J: TRBJ1-2; size: NA; V: TRBV20-1; D: TRBD1; DNA: TGCAGTGCTAGAGATATTACAGGGGTTAGATATGGCTACACCTTC; CDR3: CSARDITGVRYGYTF
J: TRBJ2-2; size: many; V: TRBV6-2/TRBV6-3; D: NA; DNA: TGTGCCAGCATCCGGCATTGGACCGGGGAGCTGTTTTTT; CDR3: CASIRHWTGELFF
J: TRBJ1-5; size: few; V: TRBV11-2; D: NA; DNA: TGTGCCAGCAGCTTAGGAGGAACAGGCGCCTTTAGCAATCAGCCCCAGCATTTT; CDR3: CASSLGGTGAFSNQPQHF
J: TRBJ2-7; size: many; V: TRBV11-2; D: NA; DNA: TGTGCCAGCAGCGCCGGCCTTACCTACGAGCAGTACTTC; CDR3: CASSAGLTYEQYF
J: TRBJ2-1; size: NA; V: TRBV4-1; D: NA; DNA: TGCGCCAGCAGCCATAAGAATGAGCAGTTCTTC; CDR3: CASSHKNEQFF
J: TRBJ2-7; size: few; V: TRBV10-3; D: NA; DNA: TGTGCCATCAGAGGTGGAGGGGGGCTTAAGTCCTACGAGCAGTACTTC; CDR3: CAIRGGGGLKSYEQYF
J: TRBJ2-1; size: few; V: TRBV4-3; D: NA; DNA: TGCGCCAGCAGCCAATCCCCTCGGGGGGCCCAAGCCAATGAGCAGTTCTTC; CDR3: CASSQSPRGAQANEQFF
J: TRBJ1-1; size: NA; V: TRBV29-1; D: NA; DNA: TGCAGCGTGGAGGACAAGGCAGCTTTCTTT; CDR3: CSVEDKAAFF
J: TRBJ1-1; size: many; V: TRBV15; D: TRBD1; DNA: TGTGCCACCAGCAGTCTGACAGGGTACACTGAAGCTTTCTTT; CDR3: CATSSLTGYTEAFF